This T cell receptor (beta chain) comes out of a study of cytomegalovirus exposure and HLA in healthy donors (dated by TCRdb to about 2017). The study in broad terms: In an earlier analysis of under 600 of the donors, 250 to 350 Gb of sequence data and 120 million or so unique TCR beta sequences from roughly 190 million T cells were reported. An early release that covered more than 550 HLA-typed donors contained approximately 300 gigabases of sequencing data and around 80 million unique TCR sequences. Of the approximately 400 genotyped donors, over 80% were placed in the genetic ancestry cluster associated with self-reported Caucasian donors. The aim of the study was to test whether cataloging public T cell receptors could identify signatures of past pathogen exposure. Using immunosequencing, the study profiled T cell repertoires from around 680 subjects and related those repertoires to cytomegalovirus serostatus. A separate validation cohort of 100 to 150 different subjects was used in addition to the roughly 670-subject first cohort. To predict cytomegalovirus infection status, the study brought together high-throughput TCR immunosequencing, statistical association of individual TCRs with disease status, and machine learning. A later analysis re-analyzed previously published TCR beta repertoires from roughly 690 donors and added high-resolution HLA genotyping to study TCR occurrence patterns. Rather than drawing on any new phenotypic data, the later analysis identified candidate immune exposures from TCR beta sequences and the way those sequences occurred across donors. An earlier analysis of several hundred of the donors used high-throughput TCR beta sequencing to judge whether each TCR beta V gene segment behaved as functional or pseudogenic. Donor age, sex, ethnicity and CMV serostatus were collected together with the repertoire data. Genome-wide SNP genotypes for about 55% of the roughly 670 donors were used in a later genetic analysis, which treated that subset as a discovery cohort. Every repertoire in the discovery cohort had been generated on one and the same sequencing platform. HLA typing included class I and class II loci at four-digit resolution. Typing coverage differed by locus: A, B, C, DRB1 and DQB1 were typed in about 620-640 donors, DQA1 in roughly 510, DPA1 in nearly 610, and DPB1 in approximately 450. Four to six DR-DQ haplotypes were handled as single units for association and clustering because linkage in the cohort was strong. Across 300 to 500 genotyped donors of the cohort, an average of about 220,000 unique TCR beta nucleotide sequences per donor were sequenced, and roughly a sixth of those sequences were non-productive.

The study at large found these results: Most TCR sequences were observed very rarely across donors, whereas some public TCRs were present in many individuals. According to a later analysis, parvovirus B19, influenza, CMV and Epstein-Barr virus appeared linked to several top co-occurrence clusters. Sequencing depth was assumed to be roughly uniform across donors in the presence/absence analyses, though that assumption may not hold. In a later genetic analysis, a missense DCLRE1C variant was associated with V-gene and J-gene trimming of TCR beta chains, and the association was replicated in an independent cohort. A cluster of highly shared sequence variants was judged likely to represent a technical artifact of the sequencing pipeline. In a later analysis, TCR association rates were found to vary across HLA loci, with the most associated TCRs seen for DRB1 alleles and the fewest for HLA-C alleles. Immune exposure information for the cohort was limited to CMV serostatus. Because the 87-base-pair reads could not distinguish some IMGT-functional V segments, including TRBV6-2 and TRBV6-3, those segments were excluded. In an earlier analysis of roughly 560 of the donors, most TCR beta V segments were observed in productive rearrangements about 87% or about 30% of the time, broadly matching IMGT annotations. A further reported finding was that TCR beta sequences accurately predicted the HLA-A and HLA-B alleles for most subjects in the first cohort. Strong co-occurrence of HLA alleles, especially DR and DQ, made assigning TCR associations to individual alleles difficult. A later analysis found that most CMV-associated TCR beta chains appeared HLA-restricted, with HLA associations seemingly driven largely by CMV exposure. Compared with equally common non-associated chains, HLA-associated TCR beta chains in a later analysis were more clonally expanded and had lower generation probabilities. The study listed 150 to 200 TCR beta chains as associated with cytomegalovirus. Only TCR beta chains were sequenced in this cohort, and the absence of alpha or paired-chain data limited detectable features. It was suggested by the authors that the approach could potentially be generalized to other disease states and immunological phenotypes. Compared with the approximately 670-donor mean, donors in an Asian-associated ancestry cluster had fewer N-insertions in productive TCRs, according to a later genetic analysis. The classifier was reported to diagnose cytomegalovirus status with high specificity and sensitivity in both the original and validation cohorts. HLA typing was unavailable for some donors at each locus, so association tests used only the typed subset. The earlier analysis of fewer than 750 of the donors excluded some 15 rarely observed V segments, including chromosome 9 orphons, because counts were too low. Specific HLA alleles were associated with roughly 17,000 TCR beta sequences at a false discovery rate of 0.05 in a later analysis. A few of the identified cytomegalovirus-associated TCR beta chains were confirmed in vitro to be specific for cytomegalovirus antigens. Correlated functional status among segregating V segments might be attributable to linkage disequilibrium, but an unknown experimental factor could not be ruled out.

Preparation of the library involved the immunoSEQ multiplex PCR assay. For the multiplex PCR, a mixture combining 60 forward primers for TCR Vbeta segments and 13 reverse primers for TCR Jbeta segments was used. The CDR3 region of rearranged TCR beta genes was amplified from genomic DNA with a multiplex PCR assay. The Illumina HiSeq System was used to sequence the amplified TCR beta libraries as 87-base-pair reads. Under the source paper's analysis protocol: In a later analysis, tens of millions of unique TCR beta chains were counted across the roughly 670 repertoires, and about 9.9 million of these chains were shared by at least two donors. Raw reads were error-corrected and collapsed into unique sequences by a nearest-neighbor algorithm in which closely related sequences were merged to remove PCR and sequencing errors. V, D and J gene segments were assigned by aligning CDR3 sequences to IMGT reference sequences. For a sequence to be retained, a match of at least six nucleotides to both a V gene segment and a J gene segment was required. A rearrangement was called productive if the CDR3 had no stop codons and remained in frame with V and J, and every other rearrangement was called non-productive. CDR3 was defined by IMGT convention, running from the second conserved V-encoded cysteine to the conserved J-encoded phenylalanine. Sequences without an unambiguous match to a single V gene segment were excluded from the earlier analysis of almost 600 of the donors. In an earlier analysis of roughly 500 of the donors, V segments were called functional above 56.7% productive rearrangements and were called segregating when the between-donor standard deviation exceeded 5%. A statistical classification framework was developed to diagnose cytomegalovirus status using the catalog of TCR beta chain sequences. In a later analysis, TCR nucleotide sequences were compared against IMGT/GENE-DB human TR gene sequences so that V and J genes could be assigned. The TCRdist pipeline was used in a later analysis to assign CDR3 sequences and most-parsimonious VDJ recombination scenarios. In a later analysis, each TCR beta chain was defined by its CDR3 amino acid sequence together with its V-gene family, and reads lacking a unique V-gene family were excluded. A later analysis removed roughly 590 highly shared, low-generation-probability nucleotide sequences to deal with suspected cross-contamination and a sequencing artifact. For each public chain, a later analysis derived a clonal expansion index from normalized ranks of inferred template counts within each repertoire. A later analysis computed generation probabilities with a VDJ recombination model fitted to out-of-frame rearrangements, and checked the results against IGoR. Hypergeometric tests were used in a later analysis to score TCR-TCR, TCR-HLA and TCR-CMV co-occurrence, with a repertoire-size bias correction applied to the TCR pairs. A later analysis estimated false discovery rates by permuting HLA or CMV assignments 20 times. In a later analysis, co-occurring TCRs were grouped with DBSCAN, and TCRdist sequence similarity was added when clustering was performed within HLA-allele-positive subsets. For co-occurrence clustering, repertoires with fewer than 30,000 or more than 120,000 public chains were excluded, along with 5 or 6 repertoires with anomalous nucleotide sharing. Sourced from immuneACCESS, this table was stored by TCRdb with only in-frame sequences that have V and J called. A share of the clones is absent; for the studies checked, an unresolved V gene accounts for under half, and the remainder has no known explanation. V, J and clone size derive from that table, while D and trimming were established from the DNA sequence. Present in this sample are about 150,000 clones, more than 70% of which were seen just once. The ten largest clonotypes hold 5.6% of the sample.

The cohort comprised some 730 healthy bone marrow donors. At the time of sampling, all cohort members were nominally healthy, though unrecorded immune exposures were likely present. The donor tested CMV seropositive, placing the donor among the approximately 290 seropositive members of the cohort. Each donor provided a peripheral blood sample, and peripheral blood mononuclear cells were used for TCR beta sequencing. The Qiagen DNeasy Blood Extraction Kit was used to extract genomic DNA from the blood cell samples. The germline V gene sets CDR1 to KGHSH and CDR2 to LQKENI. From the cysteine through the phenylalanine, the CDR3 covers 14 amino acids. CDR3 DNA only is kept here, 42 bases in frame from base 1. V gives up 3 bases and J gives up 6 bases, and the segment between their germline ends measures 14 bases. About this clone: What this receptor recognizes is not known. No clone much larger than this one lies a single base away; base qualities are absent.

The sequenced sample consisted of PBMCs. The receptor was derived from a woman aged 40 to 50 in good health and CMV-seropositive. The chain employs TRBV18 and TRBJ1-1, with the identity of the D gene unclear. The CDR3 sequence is CASSPNSEGSEAFF. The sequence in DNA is TGTGCCAGCTCACCGAATAGTGAGGGTTCTGAAGCTTTCTTT.